What follows is one T cell receptor beta chain and its context. The specificity of this receptor is unknown. There are no base qualities to consult, and no much larger clone falls within one base. Separate from the approximately 700-subject first cohort, the validation cohort of 95 to 150 subjects was the group to which the donors belonged. The data originate from a study of cytomegalovirus exposure and HLA in healthy donors (dated by TCRdb to the late 2010s). For context, the study as a whole: According to a later analysis, the 100 to 150 validation repertoires were produced on the same platform as the 680 or so repertoires of the first cohort. Besides the first cohort of hundreds of subjects, a separate validation cohort made up of some 110 different subjects was used. High-throughput TCR immunosequencing, statistical association of individual TCRs with disease status, and machine learning were combined to predict cytomegalovirus infection status. The study aimed to test whether cataloging public T cell receptors could reveal signatures of past pathogen exposure. Overall results and qualifications from the work: While some public TCRs were present in many individuals, most TCR sequences turned up only very rarely across donors. The validation cohort had no HLA typing available for a later analysis, so co-occurrence within that cohort was assessed over all 130 or so repertoires. Subsequent analysis determined that TCRs grouped into clusters in the first cohort also showed a tendency toward co-occurrence across the 120 validation repertoires, and approximately 94% of cluster scores exceeded 0. The study listed 150 to 200 TCR beta chains as associated with cytomegalovirus. According to the authors, the approach could potentially be generalized to other disease states and immunological phenotypes. Cytomegalovirus status was reported to be diagnosed by the classifier with high specificity and sensitivity in both the original and validation cohorts. A few of the identified cytomegalovirus-associated TCR beta chains were confirmed in vitro to be specific for cytomegalovirus antigens.

Taken from cysteine to phenylalanine, the CDR3 has 17 residues. The retained sequence is limited to the CDR3, 51 bases, with the frame set at the first base. From a lookup of the germline V gene, CDR1 and CDR2 are SGHDT and YYEEEE. V lost 4 bases and J lost 0 bases, and the count of bases not matched to a germline gene is 11. Library construction relied on the immunoSEQ multiplex PCR assay. Per the authors' processing: A statistical classification framework was built to diagnose cytomegalovirus status from the catalog of TCR beta chain sequences. TCRdb limited this immuneACCESS table to in-frame rearrangements with V and J called. A share of clones is missing; checked studies link under half to unresolved V genes, and the rest is unexplained. The V and J calls and clone size are taken from that table; D and trimming were inferred from the DNA. The sample records some 170,000 clones, approximately 90% of which are singletons. The ten largest account for 1.4% of the sample.

The TCR was taken from a woman younger than 45 in good health and CMV-seronegative. Here the chain combines TRBV5-6 and TRBJ2-7; TRBD2 fits 9 bases in the junction. The sequenced sample consisted of PBMCs. The encoded CDR3 is CASSITPSGVSSYEQYF. The DNA is as follows: TGTGCCAGCAGCATCACCCCTAGCGGGGTAAGCTCCTACGAGCAGTACTTC.